The 23 T cell receptor beta chains given below trace back to one sample, sequenced in a study of CXCR3-negative and CXCR3-positive naive CD8 T cells. Preparation of TRB cDNA libraries relied on 5' RACE carrying UMI labels. For each CDR3 protein, TCRdb gives one entry from its re-call of the 5' RACE reads, without DNA. The sample data list 150,000 or so distinct CDR3 sequences. Sequencing input: naive CXCR3- CD8+ T cells from blood. The subset denotes: CD45RO-CCR7+CD27+CD95- naive CD8+ T cells lacking CXCR3 (TNR3-). Every receptor here comes from a human donor in good health. Some clones in this sample may be carry-over from other donors' samples.

The chain has TRBV19 and TRBJ2-1; the TCRdb D gene call, TRBD2, has no DNA to confirm it. This CDR3 contains 14 residues. CDR1 and CDR2 from the germline V gene are LNHDA and SQIVND (reference sequence). The CDR3: CASTGLAGHNEQFF.

The gene calls are TRBV25-1 and TRBJ2-7. The V gene's germline CDR1 is MGHDK and CDR2 SYGVNS. This CDR3 has 15 residues. CDR3 protein: CASSEGLTVSYEQYF.

The rearrangement uses TRBV29-1 and TRBJ2-5; TCRdb designates TRBD2, a call that cannot be tested without DNA. CDR1 and CDR2 from the germline V gene are SQVTM and ANQGSEA. This CDR3 contains 15 residues. CDR3 protein: CSVDERGNSQETQYF. The whole variable domain, filled in from reference TRBV29-1 and TRBJ2-5, reads SAVISQKPSRDICQRGTSLTIQCQVDSQVTMMFWYRQQPGQSLTLIATANQGSEATYESGFVIDKFPISRPNLTFSTLTVSNMSPEDSSIYLCSVDERGNSQETQYFGPGTRLLVL.

The chain combines TRBV12-3 or TRBV12-4 with TRBJ2-7. This CDR3 comprises 14 residues. This CDR3 is CASSLGPEGYEQYF.

The chain links TRBV21-1 to TRBJ1-4; the TRBD1 assignment by TCRdb is unverifiable without DNA. TRBV21-1 is assigned pseudogene status. This CDR3 is built from 16 residues. CDR3 amino acids: CASSKVPNRLKGLEDF.

The genes are TRBV10-3 and TRBJ1-1; TCRdb indicates TRBD1, and absent DNA this call remains unverified. Germline CDR1 ENHRY, CDR2 SYGVKD. CDR3 length: 18 amino acids. This CDR3 reads CAISDPAGGDLMNTEAFF.

The chain recombines TRBV4-1 with TRBJ2-7. CDR3 length equals 13 residues. Germline assignment: CDR1 MGHRA and CDR2 YSYEKL. The CDR3 here is CASSQAPGNEQYF.

The J gene is TRBJ1-1, the V gene TRBV12-3 or TRBV12-4; lacking DNA, the TRBD1 call made by TCRdb goes unchecked. This CDR3 comprises 15 residues. CDR3 in amino acids: CASIETGRLNTEAFF.

The V gene is TRBV5-1, the J gene TRBJ1-1. Looked up from germline, CDR1 is SGHRS and CDR2 is YFSETQ. This CDR3 is 13 amino acids long. The CDR3 loop reads CASSLFSNTEAFF.

The V gene is TRBV9, the J gene TRBJ2-1; TCRdb reports TRBD2, a call that lacks DNA to check it against. This CDR3 is built from 17 residues. Germline CDR1 reads SGDLS; CDR2 reads YYNGEE. The CDR3 protein is CASSVVTDFGTYNEQFF.

CDR3 in amino acids: CASSPGRGQYEQYF. The rearrangement joins TRBV5-1 to TRBJ2-7; TCRdb names TRBD1, which stays unverified in the absence of DNA. The CDR3 has 14 residues. In germline, CDR1 is SGHRS, CDR2 YFSETQ.

The rearrangement uses TRBV20-1 and TRBJ1-2; without DNA, the TCRdb call of TRBD1 cannot be checked. Germline V lookup: CDR1 DFQATT, CDR2 SNEGSKA (reference sequence). The CDR3 is 12 residues long. CDR3 in amino acids: CSARDRVGGYTF.

The V and J genes are TRBV3-1 and TRBJ2-1; TCRdb picks TRBD2, but there is no DNA to check that call. This CDR3 spans 16 amino acids. CDR1 is LGHDT and CDR2 is YNNKEL in the germline V gene (reference sequence). This CDR3 is CASSQPLAGQDNEQFF.

This rearrangement joins TRBV6-2 or TRBV6-3 to TRBJ2-1. The CDR3 is made up of 15 amino acids. Germline CDR1 MNHEY, CDR2 SVGEGT. The CDR3 sequence: CASSYSISNYNEQFF.

The chain couples TRBV7-3 to TRBJ2-5; TCRdb picks TRBD1, but there is no DNA to check that call. This CDR3 is 15 amino acids long. Germline assignment: CDR1 SGHTA and CDR2 FQGTGA. CDR3 region: CASSLGGAVQETQYF.

The chain combines TRBV7-9 with TRBJ2-5; the D gene TCRdb calls, TRBD1, cannot be checked with no DNA. In germline, CDR1 is SEHNR, CDR2 FQNEAQ (reference sequence). The length of the CDR3 is 15 residues. The CDR3: CASRTNRDREETQYF.

The chain recombines TRBV28 with TRBJ2-7; TCRdb names TRBD2, which stays unverified in the absence of DNA. CDR1 and CDR2 (germline): MDHEN, SYDVKM. The CDR3 consists of 13 residues. This chain's CDR3 is CASSLAELYEQYF.

The chain employs TRBV29-1 and TRBJ2-5; TCRdb's D call, TRBD1, is unchecked because there is no DNA. The CDR3 loop spans 14 amino acids. Germline-derived CDR1 and CDR2 are SQVTM and ANQGSEA. CDR3 sequence: CSVGSGVWQETQYF.

The rearrangement joins TRBV5-1 to TRBJ2-7; TCRdb returns TRBD2, unconfirmable since there is no DNA. This CDR3 spans 17 amino acids. In germline, CDR1 is SGHRS, CDR2 YFSETQ. The CDR3 loop is CASSSEPLAGGTYEQYF.

The V and J genes are TRBV12-3 or TRBV12-4 and TRBJ2-7; the D gene TCRdb calls, TRBD1, cannot be checked with no DNA. The CDR3 loop spans 13 amino acids. This chain's CDR3 is CASSQGFSYEQYF.

This chain connects TRBV27 to TRBJ1-5; TCRdb's D gene call, TRBD1, goes unchecked for lack of DNA. The CDR3 runs to 16 residues. The germline V gene has CDR1 MNHEY and CDR2 SMNVEV (reference sequence). The CDR3 spells CARARTVGDSSQPQHF.

The chain joins TRBV7-9 to TRBJ2-1; TCRdb picks TRBD2, but there is no DNA to check that call. The CDR3 runs to 15 residues. Germline CDR1 is SEHNR and CDR2 is FQNEAQ (reference sequence). The CDR3 loop is CASSRLAGVCNEQFF.

This sequence joins TRBV3-1 and TRBJ2-1. The germline CDR1 and CDR2 sequences are LGHDT and YNNKEL (reference sequence). This CDR3 region has 15 residues. CDR3 loop: CASSQDLYSYNEQFF.